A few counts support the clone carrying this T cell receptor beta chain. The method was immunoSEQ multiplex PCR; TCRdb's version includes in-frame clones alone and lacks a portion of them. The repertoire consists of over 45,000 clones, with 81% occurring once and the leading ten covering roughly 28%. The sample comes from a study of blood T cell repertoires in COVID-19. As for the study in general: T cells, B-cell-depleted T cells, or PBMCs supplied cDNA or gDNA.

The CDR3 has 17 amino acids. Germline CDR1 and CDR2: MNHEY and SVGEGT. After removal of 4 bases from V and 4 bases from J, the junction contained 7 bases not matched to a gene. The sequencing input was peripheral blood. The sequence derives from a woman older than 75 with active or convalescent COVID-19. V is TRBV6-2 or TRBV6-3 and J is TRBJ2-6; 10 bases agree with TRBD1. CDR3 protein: CASSFETGGIGANVLTF. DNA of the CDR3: TGTGCCAGCAGTTTTGAGACAGGGGGCATAGGGGCCAACGTCCTGACTTTC.